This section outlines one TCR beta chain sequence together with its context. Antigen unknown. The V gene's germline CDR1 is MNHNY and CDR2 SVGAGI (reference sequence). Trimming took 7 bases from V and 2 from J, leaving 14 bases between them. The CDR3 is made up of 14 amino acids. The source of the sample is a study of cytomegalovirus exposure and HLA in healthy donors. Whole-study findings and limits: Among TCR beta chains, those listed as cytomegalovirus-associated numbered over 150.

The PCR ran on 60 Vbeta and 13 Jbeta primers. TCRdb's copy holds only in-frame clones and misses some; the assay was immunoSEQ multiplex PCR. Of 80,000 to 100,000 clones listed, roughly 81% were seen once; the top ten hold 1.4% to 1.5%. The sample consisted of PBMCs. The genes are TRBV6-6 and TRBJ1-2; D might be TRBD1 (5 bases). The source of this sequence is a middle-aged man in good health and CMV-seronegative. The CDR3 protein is CASKPPGENYGYTF. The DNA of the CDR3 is TGTGCCAGCAAACCGCCGGGGGAAAACTATGGCTACACCTTC.